The rows below give T cell receptor beta chains drawn from one sample of a study of response to subunit inactivated influenza vaccine. TCRdb ran MiXCR on the RT-PCR reads and lists one entry per CDR3 protein. The sample has 540,000 or so distinct CDR3 sequences; over 10% are singletons. This specimen was PBMCs from blood, taken 40 to 50 days after vaccination. The receptors here all came from a man aged 45 to 65 who received an inactivated influenza vaccine. The CDR3 runs from the conserved cysteine through the conserved F or W. A D gene is named only where the DNA matches it firmly. Rows may omit the clone size; those that give it use once, few, many or a size class.

V gene: TRBV7-2; clone size: .; D gene: TRBD1; J gene: TRBJ2-2; CDR3 DNA: TGTGCCAGCAGCTTCTTTGGGGGGACAGGTGGGACCGGGGAGCTGTTTTTT; CDR3 protein: CASSFFGGTGGTGELFF
V gene: TRBV7-2; clone size: .; D gene: TRBD1; J gene: TRBJ1-1; CDR3 DNA: TGTGCCAGCAGCTTCGACAGGGGTAGAGCTTTCTTT; CDR3 protein: CASSFDRGRAFF
V gene: TRBV7-6; clone size: .; D gene: .; J gene: TRBJ2-3; CDR3 DNA: TGTGCCAGCAGCAAAGTGGTGGGTGGGGATACGCAGTATTTT; CDR3 protein: CASSKVVGGDTQYF
V gene: TRBV20-1; clone size: .; D gene: TRBD1; J gene: TRBJ2-7; CDR3 DNA: TGCAGTGCTAGGAGGACAGGCGCTACCTACGAGCAGTACTTC; CDR3 protein: CSARRTGATYEQYF
V gene: TRBV7-3; clone size: few; D gene: TRBD1; J gene: TRBJ2-1; CDR3 DNA: TGTGCCAGCAGCGCATCCTCTGGGACAGGGGGCCTCAAAAATGAGCAGTTCTTC; CDR3 protein: CASSASSGTGGLKNEQFF
V gene: TRBV6-2/TRBV6-3; clone size: .; D gene: .; J gene: TRBJ1-2; CDR3 DNA: TGTGCCAGCAGTTACGGAAGCTATGGCTACACCTTC; CDR3 protein: CASSYGSYGYTF
V gene: TRBV7-9; clone size: few; D gene: .; J gene: TRBJ2-7; CDR3 DNA: TGTGCCAGCAGCTTAGAAGTAGGCGGCGAGCAGTACTTC; CDR3 protein: CASSLEVGGEQYF
V gene: TRBV7-2; clone size: few; D gene: TRBD1; J gene: TRBJ1-5; CDR3 DNA: TGTGCCAGCAGCCTAGGGACAGCCGGGGCAGGTCAGCCCCAGCATTTT; CDR3 protein: CASSLGTAGAGQPQHF
V gene: TRBV11-2; clone size: .; D gene: .; J gene: TRBJ2-5; CDR3 DNA: TGTGCCAGCAGTCCGGGACTCTACCAAGAGACCCAGTACTTC; CDR3 protein: CASSPGLYQETQYF
V gene: TRBV20-1; clone size: few; D gene: TRBD1; J gene: TRBJ1-6; CDR3 DNA: TGCAGTGCTAGAGTCTTGGACAGGGATAATTCACCCCTCCACTTT; CDR3 protein: CSARVLDRDNSPLHF
V gene: TRBV20-1; clone size: few; D gene: .; J gene: TRBJ2-7; CDR3 DNA: TGCAGTGCTACCCGACTAGATGTGGGTCTGTGGCAGTACTTC; CDR3 protein: CSATRLDVGLWQYF
V gene: TRBV6-1; clone size: .; D gene: TRBD1; J gene: TRBJ1-2; CDR3 DNA: TGTGCCAGCAGTACGCATCTTCAGGGGGCGCTGAGCTACACCTTC; CDR3 protein: CASSTHLQGALSYTF